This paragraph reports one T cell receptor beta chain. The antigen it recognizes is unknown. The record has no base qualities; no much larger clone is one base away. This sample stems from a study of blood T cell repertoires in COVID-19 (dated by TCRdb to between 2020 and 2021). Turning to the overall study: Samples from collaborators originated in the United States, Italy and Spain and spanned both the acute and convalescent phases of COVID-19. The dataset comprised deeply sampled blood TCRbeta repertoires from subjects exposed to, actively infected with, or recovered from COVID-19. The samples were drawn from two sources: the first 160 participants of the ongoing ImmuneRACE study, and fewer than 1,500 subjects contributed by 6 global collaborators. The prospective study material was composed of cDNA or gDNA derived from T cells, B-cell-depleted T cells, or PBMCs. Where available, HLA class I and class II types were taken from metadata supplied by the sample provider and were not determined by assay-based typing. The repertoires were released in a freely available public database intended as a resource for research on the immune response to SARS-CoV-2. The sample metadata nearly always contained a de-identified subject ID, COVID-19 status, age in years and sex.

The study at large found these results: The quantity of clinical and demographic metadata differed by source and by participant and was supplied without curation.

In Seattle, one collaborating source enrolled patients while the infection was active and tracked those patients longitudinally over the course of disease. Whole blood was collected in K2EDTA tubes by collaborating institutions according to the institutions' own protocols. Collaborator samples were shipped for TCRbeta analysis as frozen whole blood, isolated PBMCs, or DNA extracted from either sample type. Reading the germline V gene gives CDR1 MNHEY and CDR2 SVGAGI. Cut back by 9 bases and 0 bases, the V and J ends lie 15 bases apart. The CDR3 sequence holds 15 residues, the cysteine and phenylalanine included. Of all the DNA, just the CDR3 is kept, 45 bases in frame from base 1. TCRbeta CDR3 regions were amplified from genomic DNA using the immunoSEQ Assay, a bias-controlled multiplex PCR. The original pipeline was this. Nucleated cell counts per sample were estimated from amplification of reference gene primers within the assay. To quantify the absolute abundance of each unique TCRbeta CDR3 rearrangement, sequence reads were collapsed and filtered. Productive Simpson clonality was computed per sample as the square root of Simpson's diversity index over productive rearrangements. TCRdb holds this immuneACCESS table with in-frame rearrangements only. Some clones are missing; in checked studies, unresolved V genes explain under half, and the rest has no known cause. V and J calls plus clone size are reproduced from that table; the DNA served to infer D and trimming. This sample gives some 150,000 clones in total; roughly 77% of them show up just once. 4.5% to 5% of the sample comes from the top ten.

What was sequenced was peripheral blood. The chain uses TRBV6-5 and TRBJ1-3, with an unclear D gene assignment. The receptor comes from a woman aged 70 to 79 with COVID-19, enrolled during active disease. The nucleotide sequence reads TGTGCCAGTATGACGGGGATAAACTCTGGAAACACCATATATTTT. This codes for CASMTGINSGNTIYF.